The present T cell receptor (beta chain) was sequenced within a study of neurological immune-mediated disorders. This clonotype appeared many times. CDR3 length equals 14 residues. Germline V CDR1 and CDR2: MDHEN, SYDVKM. The V gene lost 5 bases and the J gene lost 4 bases, with 11 bases spanning the gap. Sorted libraries drew on under 1.3 million CD4+ or CD8+ T cells. The cDNA was generated by 5'RACE with 10-nucleotide random UMIs. MiXCR, applied by TCRdb to the 5' RACE reads, yields one record per CDR3 protein. This repertoire shows fewer than 40,000 distinct CDR3 sequences, around 5% found once; its top ten account for roughly 10%.

The clonotype comes from a man aged 18 to 30 in good health. Sequencing was performed on CD4+ T cells from blood. The rearrangement links TRBV28 to TRBJ2-2, with D maybe TRBD1 (6 bases). In DNA form, the CDR3 reads TGTGCCAGCAGTCTACTGACAGGCACCGGGGAGCTGTTTTTT. Residues: CASSLLTGTGELFF.